A selection of T cell receptor beta chains follows, all from one sample in a study of T cell responses to AZD1222 COVID-19 vaccine. TCRdb's table, derived via immunoSEQ multiplex PCR, lists solely in-frame clones and lacks some. Among about 110,000 clones listed, 82% were seen once. Specimen: peripheral blood, collected on day 0 of AZD1222 vaccination. The receptors derive from an adult in good health. CDR3s leave out the opening cysteine and the closing phenylalanine or tryptophan.

v_gene,CDR3aa
TRBV5-1,ASSLDVANSYNEQF
TRBV11-2,ASSLSGGSYNEQF
TRBV27,ASSAGTRNSPLH
TRBV6-2/TRBV6-3,ASSYSLTGRGYNEQF
TRBV2,ASSPRDRGGYGYT
TRBV7-2,ASSLRGGAVLTYEQY
TRBV2,ASRVRRGTQYGYT
TRBV7-2,ASSTRTGDFYEQY
TRBV7-2,ASSLDPSSYEQY
TRBV7-2,ASSLARASPLH
TRBV9,ASSTPWRDGELF
TRBV11-2,ASSLGLAGSKNTEAF
TRBV24-1,ATSDRDRALDEQF
TRBV5-4,ASSHPGGANSPLH
TRBV9,ASSGGGAGANVLT
TRBV4-2,ASSLLVGTGDEKLF
TRBV6-9,ASSYRAPLLSGYT
TRBV10-1,ASSPESGGAHEQF
TRBV5-4,ASSPKQGNTGNTIY
TRBV19,ASSTGATNEKLF
TRBV5-1,ASSAQDLDTEAF
TRBV5-6,ASSSQNWETQY
TRBV5-4,AAGGGYSGNTIY
TRBV7-9,ASSLVDRGNTEAF
TRBV7-6,ASSLGTGPRNTEAF
TRBV7-9,ASSLEPGPLH
TRBV6-5,ASMGRGKQPQH
TRBV11-3,ASSAGQGPYNEQF
TRBV28,ASSSGSTSYEQY
TRBV11-1,ASSLQLNTEAF
TRBV6-5,ASSYSEGGPGELF
TRBV11-2,ASSFGGSGAYGYT
TRBV6-5,ASTQGLNTEAF
TRBV6-2/TRBV6-3,ASSLQRWDGYT
TRBV11-1,ASSVVAGGLTDTQY
TRBV18,ASSTQWGEGTEAF
TRBV9,ASSRVGVMHLNTEAF
TRBV2,ASSSPTSGNTIY
TRBV5-4,ATMLRAEGQETQY
TRBV6-5,ASSYFRGSTDTQY
TRBV7-3,ASSLVGGQTDTQY
TRBV5-1,ASSFGEETDDAF
TRBV7-2,ASSMGLAGVPYNEQF
TRBV5-1,ASSLEGARPYNEQF
TRBV6-5,ASSSRVTGELF
TRBV2,ASSEEGSTGELF
TRBV7-8,ASSRINTGELF
TRBV12-5,ASGPVQETQY
TRBV18,ASSPPSSGLRTDTQY